Listed below are T cell receptor beta chains from one sample, sequenced in a study of cytomegalovirus exposure and HLA in healthy donors. Libraries were prepared by immunoSEQ multiplex PCR; TCRdb keeps only in-frame clonotypes and omits some of them. This table has roughly 150,000 clones, 60% to 80% appearing once. The sample taken for sequencing was PBMCs. The receptors shown here come from a woman aged 25 to 39 in good health and CMV-seronegative. Each CDR3 is given with its conserved first and last residue. A D gene is named only where the DNA matches it firmly. Where a row states a size, it is once, few, many or the class of an expanded clone; other rows omit it.

V gene: TRBV7-9; D gene: TRBD2; J gene: TRBJ2-3; clone size: -; CDR3 DNA: TGTGCCAGCAGCTTAATTAGCGGGGGTTATGATACGCAGTATTTT; CDR3 protein: CASSLISGGYDTQYF
V gene: TRBV27; D gene: TRBD1; J gene: TRBJ1-2; clone size: -; CDR3 DNA: TGTGCCAGCAGTGGGACAGGGGTTAGTGGCTACACCTTC; CDR3 protein: CASSGTGVSGYTF
V gene: TRBV9; D gene: TRBD1; J gene: TRBJ1-1; clone size: -; CDR3 DNA: TGTGCCAGCAGCAGCGACAGGGGAAACACTGAAGCTTTCTTT; CDR3 protein: CASSSDRGNTEAFF
V gene: TRBV6-5; D gene: -; J gene: TRBJ1-2; clone size: few; CDR3 DNA: TGTGCCAGCAGTGTGGTGGCCTATGGCTACACCTTC; CDR3 protein: CASSVVAYGYTF
V gene: TRBV7-6; D gene: -; J gene: TRBJ1-5; clone size: -; CDR3 DNA: TGTGCCAGCAGCTCCGGACAGCTAAATCAGCCCCAGCATTTT; CDR3 protein: CASSSGQLNQPQHF
V gene: TRBV29-1; D gene: -; J gene: TRBJ1-1; clone size: -; CDR3 DNA: TGCAGCGTTTTAACCAGGGAAGCTTTCTTT; CDR3 protein: CSVLTREAFF
V gene: TRBV5-4; D gene: TRBD1; J gene: TRBJ1-1; clone size: -; CDR3 DNA: TGTGCCAGCAGCTTGGCCGGCGACAGGGGGGTTCGTGGAGTTAGCACTGAAGCTTTCTTT; CDR3 protein: CASSLAGDRGVRGVSTEAFF
V gene: TRBV11-2; D gene: -; J gene: TRBJ2-2; clone size: -; CDR3 DNA: TGTGCCAGCAGCGCCCTGACGGGGGGCTCGAACACCGGGGAGCTGTTTTTT; CDR3 protein: CASSALTGGSNTGELFF
V gene: TRBV9; D gene: -; J gene: TRBJ1-1; clone size: -; CDR3 DNA: TGTGCCAGCAGCTCCCGTACAGGGCTGATGAACACTGAAGCTTTCTTT; CDR3 protein: CASSSRTGLMNTEAFF
V gene: TRBV27; D gene: TRBD2; J gene: TRBJ2-7; clone size: -; CDR3 DNA: TGTGCCAGCAGGGGACTAGCGGAGGGTTACGAGCAGTACTTC; CDR3 protein: CASRGLAEGYEQYF
V gene: TRBV23-1; D gene: -; J gene: TRBJ1-2; clone size: -; CDR3 DNA: TGCGCCAGCAGTCTAAAGGGGTCCGGGTCTTCTTATGGCTACACCTTC; CDR3 protein: CASSLKGSGSSYGYTF
V gene: TRBV7-8; D gene: -; J gene: TRBJ2-1; clone size: -; CDR3 DNA: TGTGCCAGCAGCTTAAGGCAGGATCTGACCTACAATGAGCAGTTCTTC; CDR3 protein: CASSLRQDLTYNEQFF
V gene: TRBV6-1; D gene: -; J gene: TRBJ1-2; clone size: few; CDR3 DNA: TGTGCCAGCACTACGGACACCTATGGCTACACCTTC; CDR3 protein: CASTTDTYGYTF
V gene: TRBV11-2; D gene: -; J gene: TRBJ2-7; clone size: -; CDR3 DNA: TGTGCCAGCACCCTGACACGCGAGCAGTACTTC; CDR3 protein: CASTLTREQYF
V gene: TRBV11-2; D gene: -; J gene: TRBJ1-2; clone size: -; CDR3 DNA: TGTGCCAGCAGCTTAGAGAGGGCGGGTGGCTACACCTTC; CDR3 protein: CASSLERAGGYTF
V gene: TRBV5-1; D gene: TRBD2; J gene: TRBJ2-7; clone size: few; CDR3 DNA: TGCGCCAGCAGCTGGCTAGCGGGGGGCTCCTCCTACGAGCAGTACTTC; CDR3 protein: CASSWLAGGSSYEQYF